The 15 T cell receptor beta chains listed next were all sequenced from one sample in a study of T cell responses to AZD1222 COVID-19 vaccine. Sequencing was performed with immunoSEQ multiplex PCR; in TCRdb, only in-frame clones are kept and a portion is missing. This table holds 55,000 to 65,000 clones, approximately 89% found once. Sequenced here: peripheral blood, sampled 28 days after the second AZD1222 dose. The receptor source for this set is an adult who received the AZD1222 COVID-19 vaccine.

This chain joins TRBV10-2 and TRBJ1-6; TRBD1 agrees at 8 bases. V shed 6 bases, J shed 7 bases, and the junction held 8 bases outside the gene matches. The CDR3 sequence is 15 residues long. Germline-derived CDR1 and CDR2 are WSHSY and SAAADI. The CDR3, as DNA: TGCGCCAGCAGCATTGACAGGGGCTCCAATTCACCCCTCCACTTT. It translates to CASSIDRGSNSPLHF.

The V gene is TRBV5-1, the J gene TRBJ2-1, with D possibly matching TRBD2 (6 bases). Trimming took off 4 bases at V and 0 bases at J, with 11 bases between the two ends. The germline CDR1 and CDR2 sequences are SGHRS and YFSETQ. This CDR3 is built from 15 residues. CDR3 coding DNA: TGCGCCAGCAGCCCGGGGGTTATCTCCTACAATGAGCAGTTCTTC. Translated: CASSPGVISYNEQFF.

V is TRBV5-6 and J is TRBJ2-4; the D gene is possibly TRBD1 (5 bases). Trimming shortened V by 4 bases and J by 1 base, and 9 bases separated the two germline ends. Germline CDR1 reads SGHDT; CDR2 reads YYEEEE. The CDR3 extends over 14 amino acids. CDR3 DNA sequence: TGTGCCAGCAGCCCCCCAGGGGCCAAAAACATTCAGTACTTC. Protein: CASSPPGAKNIQYF.

The CDR3 nucleotides are TGCGCCAGCAGCGAAAGCGGTACAGATACGCAGTATTTT. It yields the protein CASSESGTDTQYF. The rearrangement joins TRBV5-1 to TRBJ2-3; possible D gene TRBD2, 5 bases. This CDR3 comprises 13 residues. The germline CDR1 and CDR2 sequences are SGHRS and YFSETQ. V was shortened by 4 bases and J by 3 bases, with 9 bases between the two germline ends.

The genes are TRBV10-3 and TRBJ2-7, with 7 bases fitting TRBD1. V lost 7 bases to trimming and J lost 0 bases; unmatched junction nucleotides: 6. CDR3 length: 14 residues. Germline V lookup: CDR1 ENHRY, CDR2 SYGVKD. The CDR3 here is CAIKGGAFSYEQYF. DNA for the CDR3: TGTGCCATCAAAGGGGGCGCATTCTCCTACGAGCAGTACTTC.

This clone was seen only a few times. The chain carries TRBV30 and TRBJ2-7; D not resolved. Germline CDR1 reads GTSNPN; CDR2 reads SVGIG (reference sequence). Trimming took 5 bases from V and 3 from J, leaving 11 bases between them. The CDR3 totals 12 residues. In DNA form, the CDR3 reads TGTGCCTGGGCCACCAGTAACTACGAGCAGTACTTC. Its translation is CAWATSNYEQYF.

The chain is built from TRBV19 and TRBJ1-1, with D unresolved. The CDR3 length is 16 residues. V was shortened by 5 bases and J by 4 bases, with 20 bases between the two germline ends. Germline lookup yields CDR1 LNHDA and CDR2 SQIVND (reference sequence). The CDR3 DNA sequence: TGTGCCAGTAGTGCCCGCAGTGCGGGTTCGGGCACTGAAGCTTTCTTT. It translates to CASSARSAGSGTEAFF.

This chain links TRBV9 with TRBJ2-3; D call uncertain. The germline V and J ends were trimmed by 0 bases and 0 bases, with 5 bases remaining between them. CDR1 and CDR2 (germline): SGDLS, YYNGEE. The CDR3 totals 14 residues. This chain's CDR3 is CASSVVQSTDTQYF. The DNA of the CDR3 is TGTGCCAGCAGCGTAGTACAGAGCACAGATACGCAGTATTTT.

This chain links TRBV7-9 with TRBJ2-7; unclear D gene. CDR3 length equals 11 residues. Between the trimmed V and J ends, which lost 5 bases and 4 bases, there was a span of 6 bases. Germline V gene data show CDR1 as SEHNR and CDR2 as FQNEAQ (reference sequence). CDR3 sequence reads: CASSPLYEQYF. The CDR3 DNA reads TGTGCCAGCAGCCCCCTATACGAGCAGTACTTC.

A single count supports this clone. The chain has TRBV15 and TRBJ2-7; D unresolved. Germline CDR1 reads LNHNV; CDR2 reads YYDKDF (reference sequence). CDR3 size: 14 residues. V was trimmed by 6 bases and J by 0 bases, leaving 12 bases between them. CDR3 sequence (DNA): TGTGCCACCAGGTCGGCCAGGCGCTCCTACGAGCAGTACTTC. Amino acid sequence: CATRSARRSYEQYF.

J is TRBJ2-1 and V is TRBV21-1; the table assigns TRBD2, which was not confirmed against the DNA. TRBV21-1 is listed as a pseudogene. The CDR3 length is 15 residues. The CDR3 loop is CASSGLADSYNEQFF. DNA of the CDR3: TGTGCCAGCAGTGGGCTAGCGGACTCCTACAATGAGCAGTTCTTC.

V gene TRBV19 combines with J gene TRBJ1-5; D gene unclear. Germline-derived CDR1 and CDR2 are LNHDA and SQIVND (reference sequence). Deletions cut 3 bases from V and 0 bases from J, with 6 bases between. This CDR3 comprises 14 residues. The CDR3: CASSIGTSNQPQHF. The CDR3 DNA reads TGTGCCAGTAGTATCGGAACTAGCAATCAGCCCCAGCATTTT.

The rearrangement joins TRBV19 to TRBJ1-5; a weak D match, TRBD1 (6 bases). There are 15 residues in the CDR3. Between the trimmed V and J ends, which lost 5 bases and 2 bases, there was a span of 13 bases. Germline assignment: CDR1 LNHDA and CDR2 SQIVND (reference sequence). The CDR3 nucleotides read TGTGCCAGTAGTGGACAGAGAGGCGGCAATCAGCCCCAGCATTTT. Amino acid sequence: CASSGQRGGNQPQHF.

V usage is TRBV2 and J usage is TRBJ1-6; weak D call: TRBD1 (6 bases). Germline V lookup: CDR1 SNHLY, CDR2 FYNNEI. V was clipped by 2 bases and J by 7 bases, with 15 bases between them. The length of the CDR3 is 16 residues. The CDR3 DNA sequence: TGTGCCAGCAGTGAAAGTAGGGGCAGGGGAAATTCACCCCTCCACTTT. Its protein is CASSESRGRGNSPLHF.

The count of this clone is one. The chain links TRBV29-1 to TRBJ1-1, with D unclear. This CDR3 contains 13 residues. CDR1 is SQVTM and CDR2 is ANQGSEA in the germline V gene. Trimming shortened V by 4 bases and J by 1 base, and 10 bases separated the two germline ends. CDR3 DNA: TGCAGCGTTGGGAAAAGAGAGAACACTGAAGCTTTCTTT. It is translated as CSVGKRENTEAFF.